These 24 T cell receptor beta chains share one sample of origin, sequenced in a study of technical replicates of blood from a handful of donors. Profiled with immunoSEQ multiplex PCR; TCRdb holds only in-frame clones, not every one. In the table there are 45,000 to 65,000 clones, about 95% of which are singletons. Sequenced material: PBMCs. All receptors come from a human donor in good health. Some clones in this sample may be carry-over from other donors' samples.

V and J are TRBV2 and TRBJ1-2; 11 bases are shared with TRBD1. The CDR3 loop spans 15 amino acids. Trimming took 6 bases from V and 4 from J; bases not matched to a gene: 7. CDR1 is SNHLY and CDR2 is FYNNEI in the germline V gene. The CDR3 protein is CASSQDRGRGYGYTF. The CDR3 DNA reads TGTGCCAGCAGCCAGGACAGGGGGCGCGGCTATGGCTACACCTTC. Combining the CDR3 with reference TRBV2 and TRBJ1-2 gives the whole variable domain EPEVTQTPSHQVTQMGQEVILRCVPISNHLYFYWYRQILGQKVEFLVSFYNNEISEKSEIFDDQFSVERPDGSNFTLKIRSTKLEDSAMYFCASSQDRGRGYGYTFGSGTRLTVV.

The chain recombines TRBV4-1 with TRBJ1-6; no clear D. CDR3 length equals 15 residues. Trimming removed 2 bases at V and 8 bases at J, with 13 bases between. Germline-derived CDR1 and CDR2 are MGHRA and YSYEKL. This chain's CDR3 is CASSQWAPQDSPLHF. CDR3 DNA: TGCGCCAGCAGCCAATGGGCCCCGCAGGATTCACCCCTCCACTTT.

In DNA, the CDR3 is TGTGCCACCGCCCGTGGCTTTCCTGGTACTGAAGCTTTCTTT. As protein: CATARGFPGTEAFF. V is TRBV6-5 and J is TRBJ1-1; D unresolved. V dropped 10 bases and J dropped 5 bases, with 20 bases sitting between them. This CDR3 comprises 14 residues. Germline V gene sequence: CDR1 MNHEY, CDR2 SVGAGI.

This CDR3 reads CASSLVGGRAENEQFF. For the CDR3, the DNA is TGTGCCAGCAGCTTAGTGGGCGGGAGGGCAGAGAATGAGCAGTTCTTC. This chain connects TRBV11-2 to TRBJ2-1, with TRBD2 matching over 9 bases. The CDR3 covers 16 residues. Germline CDR1 and CDR2: SGHAT and FQNNGV. With V trimmed by 1 base and J by 7 bases, 8 bases remained unmatched.

This clone was seen just once. The chain employs TRBV27 and TRBJ2-3, with TRBD1 matching over 10 bases. Germline V CDR1 and CDR2: MNHEY, SMNVEV (reference sequence). With 11 bases clipped from V and 4 bases from J, the junction kept 9 bases outside the gene matches. There are 14 residues in the CDR3. For the CDR3, the DNA is TGTGCCGGTTTTGGGGACAGGGGCGCAGATACGCAGTATTTT. It is translated as CAGFGDRGADTQYF.

J is TRBJ2-3 and V is TRBV15, with 8 bases that match TRBD2. The J segment lost 5 bases and the V segment lost 4 bases, leaving 8 bases of the junction unmatched. The length of the CDR3 is 15 residues. Germline V gene sequence: CDR1 LNHNV, CDR2 YYDKDF (reference sequence). The CDR3 here is CATSTIAGRRDTQYF. The CDR3 DNA sequence: TGTGCCACCAGCACTATAGCGGGGCGGAGAGATACGCAGTATTTT.

The chain is built from TRBV9 and TRBJ2-5; D is possibly TRBD1 (6 bases). Trimming pared 4 bases from V and 2 bases from J, leaving 15 bases between. Germline CDR1 reads SGDLS; CDR2 reads YYNGEE. The CDR3 has 15 amino acids. The CDR3 spells CASSIQGSLQETQYF. The CDR3 coding sequence is TGTGCCAGCAGCATACAGGGTTCTTTACAAGAGACCCAGTACTTC. The full variable domain, with the rest looked up from reference TRBV9 and TRBJ2-5, is DSGVTQTPKHLITATGQRVTLRCSPRSGDLSVYWYQQSLDQGLQFLIQYYNGEERAKGNILERFSAQQFPDLHSELNLSSLELGDSALYFCASSIQGSLQETQYFGPGTRLLVL.

The J gene is TRBJ2-1, the V gene TRBV6-4; TRBD2 matches at 9 bases. Germline V gives CDR1 MRHNA, CDR2 SNTAGT. The CDR3 consists of 15 residues. Losses at the gene ends were 0 bases for V and 7 bases for J; bases not matched to a gene: 4. CDR3 sequence reads: CASSDSSSGVNEQFF. CDR3 in DNA: TGTGCCAGCAGTGACTCTTCTAGCGGGGTTAATGAGCAGTTCTTC.

The CDR3 DNA is TGTGCCAGCCGTGCTGACAATAAGGATGGCTACACCTTC. Its protein is CASRADNKDGYTF. The chain has TRBV2 and TRBJ1-2; unclear D gene. V was clipped by 8 bases and J by 6 bases, with 16 bases between them. The CDR3 runs 13 residues. Germline V gene sequence: CDR1 SNHLY, CDR2 FYNNEI.

This chain connects TRBV13 to TRBJ2-7; tentative D call: TRBD2 (5 bases). The CDR3 contains 14 residues. The V gene's germline CDR1 is PRHDT and CDR2 FYEKMQ (reference sequence). V lost 0 bases and J 3 bases, leaving 9 bases between the germline ends. CDR3 DNA: TGTGCCAGCAGCTTAGGGGCTAGCAGCTACGAGCAGTACTTC. Encoded protein: CASSLGASSYEQYF.

The rearrangement links TRBV6-4 to TRBJ2-1; a possible D gene is TRBD1 (5 bases). Germline assignment: CDR1 MRHNA and CDR2 SNTAGT. The CDR3 consists of 18 residues. Between the trimmed V and J ends, which lost 2 bases and 4 bases, there was a span of 21 bases. The CDR3 DNA follows: TGTGCCAGCAGTGACGGGCAGGGTTGTTCCCTCGGGTACAATGAGCAGTTCTTC. Its protein product is CASSDGQGCSLGYNEQFF.

V usage is TRBV29-1 and J usage is TRBJ2-1, with TRBD1 identical over 7 bases. The V and J ends lost 4 bases and 8 bases, in that order; junction bases with no gene match: 8. CDR1 and CDR2 (germline): SQVTM, ANQGSEA. The CDR3 is 13 residues long. In nucleotides, the CDR3 is TGCAGCGTTGCAGGACAGGCTCTCGATGAGCAGTTCTTC. It yields the protein CSVAGQALDEQFF.

The genes are TRBV9 and TRBJ2-7, with 7 bases that match TRBD2. This CDR3 is 16 amino acids long. The germline V gene has CDR1 SGDLS and CDR2 YYNGEE. The junction had 14 bases not matched to a gene; V was cut back by 4 bases and J by 4 bases. CDR3 residues: CASSPGLGLDGYEQYF. In DNA, the CDR3 is TGTGCCAGCAGCCCCGGTTTAGGACTAGATGGGTACGAGCAGTACTTC.

This chain connects TRBV7-2 to TRBJ2-1, with TRBD2 matching 14 bases. The V gene's germline CDR1 is SGHTA and CDR2 FQGNSA. The CDR3 contains 18 residues. Germline trimming cut 5 bases from V and 2 bases from J; bases unmatched to any gene: 8. CDR3 coding DNA: TGTGCCAGCAGCCTACTAAAGACTAGCGGGAGGGCCTACAATGAGCAGTTCTTC. Protein: CASSLLKTSGRAYNEQFF.

The chain uses TRBV10-2 and TRBJ2-5, with 8 bases identical to TRBD2. J lost 5 bases, V lost 3 bases, and 11 bases had no gene match. This CDR3 spans 16 amino acids. The V gene's germline CDR1 is WSHSY and CDR2 SAAADI. This CDR3 reads CASSETGTRYGETQYF. The CDR3, as DNA: TGCGCCAGCAGTGAAACCGGGACTAGGTACGGGGAGACCCAGTACTTC.

The chain has TRBV12-5 and TRBJ1-4; D is possibly TRBD1 (5 bases). Germline CDR1 reads LGHNT; CDR2 reads FRNRAP. Trimming stripped 8 bases from V and 8 bases from J, with 15 bases between. This CDR3 region has 13 residues. CDR3 sequence reads: CASSNQGGEKLFF. Written as DNA, the CDR3 is TGTGCTAGTAGCAACCAGGGCGGAGAAAAACTGTTTTTT. Full variable domain (rest looked up from reference TRBV12-5 and TRBJ1-4): DARVTQTPRHKVTEMGQEVTMRCQPILGHNTVFWYRQTMMQGLELLAYFRNRAPLDDSGMPKDRFSAEMPDATLATLKIQPSEPRDSAVYFCASSNQGGEKLFFGSGTQLSVL.

The chain recombines TRBV9 with TRBJ2-1, with 8 bases fitting TRBD2. Germline V CDR1 and CDR2: SGDLS, YYNGEE. The CDR3 is made up of 13 amino acids. After removal of 2 bases from V and 8 bases from J, the junction contained 3 bases not matched to a gene. The CDR3 protein is CASSVSGGDEQFF. The DNA of the CDR3 is TGTGCCAGCAGCGTGAGCGGGGGAGATGAGCAGTTCTTC.

This clone was counted a single time. J is TRBJ2-7 and V is TRBV7-2, with TRBD2 matching 7 bases. V lost 5 bases, J lost 6 bases, and 4 bases stayed unmatched. The CDR3 length is 12 residues. Germline CDR1 SGHTA, CDR2 FQGNSA. The CDR3 nucleotides are TGTGCCAGCAGCCGCGGGGGTAGCGAGCAGTACTTC. Amino acid sequence: CASSRGGSEQYF.

The V gene is TRBV18, the J gene TRBJ1-2; 7 nucleotides align to TRBD1. Germline CDR1 and CDR2: KGHSH and LQKENI. The CDR3 is 15 residues long. Losses at the gene ends were 6 bases for V and 1 base for J; bases not matched to a gene: 8. The CDR3 reads CASSPKDRNNYGYTF. CDR3 DNA: TGTGCCAGCTCGCCGAAGGACAGGAATAACTATGGCTACACCTTC. The full variable domain, in which reference TRBV18 and TRBJ1-2 provide the parts outside the CDR3, is NAGVMQNPRHLVRRRGQEARLRCSPMKGHSHVYWYRQLPEEGLKFMVYLQKENIIDESGMPKERFSAEFPKEGPSILRIQQVVRGDSAAYFCASSPKDRNNYGYTFGSGTRLTVV.

This chain links TRBV5-4 with TRBJ2-7, with D unresolved. The germline CDR1 and CDR2 sequences are SGHNT and YYREEE (reference sequence). The CDR3 length is 15 residues. Deletions cut 2 bases from V and 4 bases from J, with 16 bases between. The CDR3 sequence: CASSFWAPPSYEQYF. In nucleotides, the CDR3 is TGTGCCAGCAGCTTCTGGGCGCCCCCCTCTTACGAGCAGTACTTC.

The V call is TRBV6-5, the J call TRBJ2-5; 7 nucleotides align to TRBD2. V lost 4 bases and J lost 3; bases outside the gene matches: 2. The CDR3 contains 13 residues. Germline CDR1 is MNHEY and CDR2 is SVGAGI. The CDR3 protein is CASSFLAEETQYF. The CDR3 bases are TGTGCCAGCAGTTTTCTAGCGGAAGAGACCCAGTACTTC.

J is TRBJ1-5 and V is TRBV4-3; D is perhaps TRBD1 (6 bases). The CDR3 sequence is 16 residues long. Looked up from germline, CDR1 is LGHNA and CDR2 is YSLEER. V was trimmed by 0 bases and J by 4 bases, leaving 13 bases between them. The CDR3 DNA sequence: TGCGCCAGCAGCCAAGACAGGGGTTCCCAGAATCAGCCCCAGCATTTT. Translated: CASSQDRGSQNQPQHF.

The chain uses TRBV6-6 and TRBJ2-7; a weak D match, TRBD1 (5 bases). Trimming removed 7 bases at V and 0 bases at J, with 16 bases between. Per the germline V gene, CDR1 is MNHNY and CDR2 is SVGAGI (reference sequence). The CDR3 is 15 amino acids. The CDR3 sequence is CASNGHPTNSYEQYF. The CDR3 bases are TGTGCCAGCAACGGACACCCCACTAACTCCTACGAGCAGTACTTC.

CDR3 sequence reads: CASSLVAGGPNEQFF. CDR3 DNA: TGTGCCAGCAGCTTAGTAGCGGGAGGCCCCAATGAGCAGTTCTTC. J is TRBJ2-1 and V is TRBV11-2, with TRBD2 matching over 10 bases. Losses at the gene ends were 1 base for V and 6 bases for J; bases not matched to a gene: 3. The CDR3 is 15 residues long. Germline-derived CDR1 and CDR2 are SGHAT and FQNNGV.